This TCR beta chain was sequenced for a study of blood T cell repertoires in COVID-19. Germline-derived CDR1 and CDR2 are SGHRS and YFSETQ. There are 14 residues in the CDR3. Germline trimming cut 4 bases from V and 7 bases from J; bases unmatched to any gene: 7. The authors' processing: Using reference gene primer amplification, nucleated cell counts were estimated. The protocol was immunoSEQ multiplex PCR, while the TCRdb copy is restricted to in-frame clones and leaves out a portion. V and J calls and clone size are as listed in that table; D and trimming were resolved from the DNA. The data contain 140,000 or so clones, more than 80% of them singletons.

This sequence was found in a human donor in a cohort sampled during active COVID-19. Input material: peripheral blood. The chain employs TRBV5-1 and TRBJ2-1; the match to TRBD2 covers 8 bases. CDR3 protein: CASSQGLGVNEQFF. The CDR3 nucleotides are TGCGCCAGCAGCCAGGGACTAGGGGTTAATGAGCAGTTCTTC.